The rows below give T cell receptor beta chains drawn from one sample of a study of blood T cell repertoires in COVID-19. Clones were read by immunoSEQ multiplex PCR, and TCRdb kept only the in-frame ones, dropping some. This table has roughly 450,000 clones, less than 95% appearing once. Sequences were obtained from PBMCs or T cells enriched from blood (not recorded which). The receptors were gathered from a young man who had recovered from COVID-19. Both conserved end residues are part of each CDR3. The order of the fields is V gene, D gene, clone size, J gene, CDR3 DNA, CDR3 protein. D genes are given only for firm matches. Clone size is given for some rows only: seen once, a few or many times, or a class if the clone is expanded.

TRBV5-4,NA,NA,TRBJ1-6,TGTGCCAGCAGCGGGACAAGGGGGTCCCTTAATTCACCCCTCCACTTT,CASSGTRGSLNSPLHF
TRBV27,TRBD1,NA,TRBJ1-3,TGTGCCAGCAGTTTATCCCCGGGACAGGGGAACACCATATATTTT,CASSLSPGQGNTIYF
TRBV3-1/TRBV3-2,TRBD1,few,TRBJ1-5,TGTGCCAGCAGCAGGGGGCCCCATCAGCCCCAGCATTTT,CASSRGPHQPQHF
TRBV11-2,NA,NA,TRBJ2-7,TGTGCCAGCAGCACTCGGACTGAACCCTACGAGCAGTACTTC,CASSTRTEPYEQYF
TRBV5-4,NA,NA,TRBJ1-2,TGTGCCAGCAGGATAGGGGCCGGGTATGGCTACACCTTC,CASRIGAGYGYTF
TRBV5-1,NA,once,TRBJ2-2,TGCGCCAGCAACCCTCAGGGTAGCGGGAACACCGGGGAGCTGTTTTTT,CASNPQGSGNTGELFF
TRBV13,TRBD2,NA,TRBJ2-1,TGTGCCAGCAGCTTACCGACTAGCGGGTACAATGAGCAGTTCTTC,CASSLPTSGYNEQFF
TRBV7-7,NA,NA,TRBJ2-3,TGTGCCAGCAGCTCGGGACTTTCCGACCTAGATACGCAGTATTTT,CASSSGLSDLDTQYF
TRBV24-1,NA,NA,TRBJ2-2,TGTGCCACCAGTGATTTGTCCCCGGGAAACACCGGGGAGCTGTTTTTT,CATSDLSPGNTGELFF
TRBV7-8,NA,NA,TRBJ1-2,TGTGCCAGCAGCTTAGCGCGCTGGAGGGTAAGCCTAAACGGCGGTTATGGCTACACCTTC,CASSLARWRVSLNGGYGYTF
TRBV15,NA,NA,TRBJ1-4,TGTGCCACCAGCAGAGATCCAGGCAGGATAAATGAAAAACTGTTTTTT,CATSRDPGRINEKLFF
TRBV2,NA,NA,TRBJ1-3,TGTGCCAGCACCCGGGACACATTAATAGGAAACACCATATATTTT,CASTRDTLIGNTIYF
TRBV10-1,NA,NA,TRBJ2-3,TGCGCCAGCAGTGAGTCCTTGGGCGGGGGCACAGATACGCAGTATTTT,CASSESLGGGTDTQYF
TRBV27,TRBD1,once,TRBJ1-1,TGTGCCAGCAGCCCAGGGGGAGTGAACACTGAAGCTTTCTTT,CASSPGGVNTEAFF
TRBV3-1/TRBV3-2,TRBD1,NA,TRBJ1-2,TGTGCCAGCAGCCAAGAACAGGGGGCTAACTATGGCTACACCTTC,CASSQEQGANYGYTF
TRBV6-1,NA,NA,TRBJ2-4,TGTGCCAGCAGTGAAACCAGGGCTTCGGCCATTCAGTACTTC,CASSETRASAIQYF
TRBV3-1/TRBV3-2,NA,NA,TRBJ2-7,TGTGCCAGCAGCCAAAGAGACAGCTCCTACGAGCAGTACTTC,CASSQRDSSYEQYF
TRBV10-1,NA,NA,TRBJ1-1,TGCGCCGTCCGTAATCAGTCTGAAGCTTTCTTT,CAVRNQSEAFF
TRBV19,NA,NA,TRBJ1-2,TGTGCCAGTAGTATGTCCTCGATCAGTGCCTTCAATGGCTACACCTTC,CASSMSSISAFNGYTF
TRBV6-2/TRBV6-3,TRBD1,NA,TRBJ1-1,TGTGCCAGCAGTTACTCGAGGGACAGGTTCAACACTGAAGCTTTCTTT,CASSYSRDRFNTEAFF
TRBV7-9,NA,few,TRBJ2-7,TGTGCCAGCAGCTTAGGAACTCCCTACGAGCAGTACTTC,CASSLGTPYEQYF
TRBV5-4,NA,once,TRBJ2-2,TGTGCCAGCAGGGCAAACACCGGGGAGCTGTTTTTT,CASRANTGELFF
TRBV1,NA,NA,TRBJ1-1,TGCACCAGCAGCCAAGATCGCGGCTTCCTGAACACTGAAGCTTTCTTT,CTSSQDRGFLNTEAFF
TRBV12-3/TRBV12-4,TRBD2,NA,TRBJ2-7,TGTGCCAGCAGTTTGGGACTAGCGGGATCGCAGTACTTC,CASSLGLAGSQYF
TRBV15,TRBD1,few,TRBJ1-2,TGTGCCACCAGCCGAGAAGGACAGGGATCTTATGGCTACACCTTC,CATSREGQGSYGYTF
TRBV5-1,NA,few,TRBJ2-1,TGCGCCAGCAGCCTTCAGACAGACAATGAGCAGTTCTTC,CASSLQTDNEQFF
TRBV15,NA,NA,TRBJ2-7,TGTGCCACCAGCAGAGATTGGCTGGTTAACTCCTACGAGCAGTACTTC,CATSRDWLVNSYEQYF
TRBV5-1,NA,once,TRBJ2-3,TGCGCCAGCAGCTTTGGGCAGGGCAGGGATACGCAGTATTTT,CASSFGQGRDTQYF
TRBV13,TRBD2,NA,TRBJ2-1,TGTGCCAGCAGCTTAGGTTTAGCGGGGGTTAATGAGCAGTTCTTC,CASSLGLAGVNEQFF
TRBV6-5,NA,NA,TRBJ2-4,TGTGCCAGCAGAAGGGGCGCCGTTCACATTCAGTACTTC,CASRRGAVHIQYF
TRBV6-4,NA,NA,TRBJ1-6,TGTGCCAGCAGTGACGTTTATGGGGCAGCCAAAAATTCACCCCTCCACTTT,CASSDVYGAAKNSPLHF
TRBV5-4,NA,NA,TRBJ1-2,TGTGCCAGCAGCTTTTATCCTAACTATGGCTACACCTTC,CASSFYPNYGYTF
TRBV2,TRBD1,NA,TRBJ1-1,TGTGCCAGCAGGGGGGACAGGGGGCTCGCTGAAGCTTTCTTT,CASRGDRGLAEAFF
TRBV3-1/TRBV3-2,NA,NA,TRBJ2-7,TGTGCCAGCAGCCCTAGCTCCTACGAGCAGTACTTC,CASSPSSYEQYF
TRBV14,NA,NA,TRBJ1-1,TGTGCCAGCACCAGGGCAGGGAACACTGAAGCTTTCTTT,CASTRAGNTEAFF
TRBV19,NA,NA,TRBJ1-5,TGTGCCAGTAGTATAGGGAGCACGATTCGGGGGCCCCAGCATTTT,CASSIGSTIRGPQHF
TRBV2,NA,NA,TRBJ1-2,TGTGCCAGCGGTGCTGTGTTAACGAGCTATGGCTACACCTTC,CASGAVLTSYGYTF
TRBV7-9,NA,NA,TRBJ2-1,TGTGCCAGCAGCCTAGGGGCCGCGAATGAGCAGTTCTTC,CASSLGAANEQFF
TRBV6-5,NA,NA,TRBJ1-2,TGTGCCAGCACCTCGTTCCCAGGGGCAGAGGGCTACACCTTC,CASTSFPGAEGYTF
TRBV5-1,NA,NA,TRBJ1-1,TGCGCCAGCAGCTTGGGGGGCAGGGGCCACACTGAAGCTTTCTTT,CASSLGGRGHTEAFF
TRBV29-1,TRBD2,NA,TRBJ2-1,TGCAGCGTTGGTGGGGGACTAGCGGGAGTTAATGAGCAGTTCTTC,CSVGGGLAGVNEQFF
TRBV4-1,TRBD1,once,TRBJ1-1,TGCGCCAGCAGCCAAGATTTCGACAGGGGAACTGAAGCTTTCTTT,CASSQDFDRGTEAFF
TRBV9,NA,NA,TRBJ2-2,TGTGCCAGCAGCGTAGGAGGGGGAGACACCGGGGAGCTGTTTTTT,CASSVGGGDTGELFF
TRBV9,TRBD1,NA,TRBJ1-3,TGTGCCAGCAGCGTAGGTTCGGGACAGGGTACTGGAAACACCATATATTTT,CASSVGSGQGTGNTIYF
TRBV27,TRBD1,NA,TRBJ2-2,TGTGCCAGCAGATCGCGACAGGGATCAGGCGGGGAGCTGTTTTTT,CASRSRQGSGGELFF
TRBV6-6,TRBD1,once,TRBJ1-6,TGTGCCAGCAGTCGGACAGGCCCCAATCGTTCACCCCTCCACTTT,CASSRTGPNRSPLHF
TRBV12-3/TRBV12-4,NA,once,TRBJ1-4,TGTGCCAGCAGTTTTGGCGGTAACCTGTTTTTT,CASSFGGNLFF
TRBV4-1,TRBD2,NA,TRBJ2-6,TGCGCCAGCAGCCCCGCGGGGGGGACTGGGGCCAACGTCCTGACTTTC,CASSPAGGTGANVLTF
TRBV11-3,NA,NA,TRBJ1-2,TGTGCCAGCAGCTCGGGGGGGCACTATGGCTACACCTTC,CASSSGGHYGYTF
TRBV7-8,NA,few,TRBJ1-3,TGTGCCAGCAGGTTGGGCAGGGCTGGAAACACCATATATTTT,CASRLGRAGNTIYF
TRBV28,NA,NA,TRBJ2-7,TGTGCCAGCAGTGGGGTCGGACAGTCCTACGAGCAGTACTTC,CASSGVGQSYEQYF
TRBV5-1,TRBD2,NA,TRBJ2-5,TGCGCCAGCAGTTTCGGACTAGCGGGAGGAGAGACCCAGTACTTC,CASSFGLAGGETQYF
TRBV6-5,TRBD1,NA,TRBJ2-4,TGTGCCAGCAGTTACTCCCCGGACAGGCAGCAGTACTTC,CASSYSPDRQQYF
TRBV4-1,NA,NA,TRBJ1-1,TGCGCCAGCAGGTCCCCAGGCGGGGGCGCCGGCCGGAACACTGAAGCTTTCTTT,CASRSPGGGAGRNTEAFF
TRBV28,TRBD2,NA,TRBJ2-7,TGTGCCAGCAGTGTTACTAGCGGGGAGTATCGCGAGCAGTACTTC,CASSVTSGEYREQYF
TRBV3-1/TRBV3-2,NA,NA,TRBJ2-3,TGTGCCAGCAGCCCTACCCAACTGGTTACGCAGTATTTT,CASSPTQLVTQYF
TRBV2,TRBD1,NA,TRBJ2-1,TGTGCCAGCAGATCGGACAGGGGGCAGTTCAATGAGCAGTTCTTC,CASRSDRGQFNEQFF